Listed below are T cell receptor beta chains from one sample, sequenced in a study of T cell repertoires in cytomegalovirus infection. TCRdb analysed the reads with MiXCR anew, one entry per CDR3 protein. The repertoire holds about 600,000 distinct CDR3 sequences, with approximately 24% as singletons. Input material: CD8+ T cells from PBMCs. The receptors come from a human donor in good health (CMV status not recorded). Some clones in this sample may be carry-over from other donors' samples. The CDR3 runs from the conserved cysteine through the conserved F or W. D genes are given only for firm matches. Not all rows give a size; the values are once, few, many and, for expanded clones, a class.

CDR3 length	clone size	V gene	D gene	J gene	CDR3 DNA	CDR3 protein
16	.	TRBV7-8	TRBD1	TRBJ2-7	TGTGCCAGCAGCTCTGCTCCTGGACAGGCCGGGTACGAGCAGTACTTC	CASSSAPGQAGYEQYF
16	.	TRBV7-2	TRBD1	TRBJ1-4	TGTGCCAGCAGCAGACGTGGCGAGGGGGCGGATGAAAAACTGTTTTTT	CASSRRGEGADEKLFF
20	.	TRBV9	.	TRBJ2-6	TGTGCCAGCAGCCCGATTTTGGGGGGTCCGGCCTCTGGGGGGGCCAACGTCCTGACTTTC	CASSPILGGPASGGANVLTF
16	.	TRBV6-1	.	TRBJ2-1	TGTGCCAGCAGTCCCCCCAAGGGGCCGGTCTTGGGTGAGCAGTTCTTC	CASSPPKGPVLGEQFF
16	few	TRBV7-3	.	TRBJ2-2	TGTGCCAGCAGCTTAACCCCAGGGATGAACACCGGGGAGCTGTTTTTT	CASSLTPGMNTGELFF
12	many	TRBV7-9	.	TRBJ1-1	TGTGCCAGCAGCCATTGGAACACTGAAGCTTTCTTT	CASSHWNTEAFF
13	.	TRBV20-1	.	TRBJ2-3	TGCAGTGCTAGAGTGACTAGCACAGATACGCAGTATTTT	CSARVTSTDTQYF
14	many	TRBV25-1	.	TRBJ2-1	TGTGCCAGCTCAAGATTTAAAACCTACAATGAGCAGTTCTTC	CASSRFKTYNEQFF
13	many	TRBV7-2	.	TRBJ1-2	TGTGCCAGCAGCTTCGGACTACTCTATGGCTACACCTTC	CASSFGLLYGYTF
14	.	TRBV6-1	.	TRBJ2-5	TGTGCCAGCAGCCAGACCTTCCTGCGGGAGACCCAGTACTTC	CASSQTFLRETQYF